This T cell receptor beta chain was recorded in a study of tumor and adjacent non-tumor tissue in lung cancer. The overall study: On average, productive TCRbeta reads reached about 4.2 million per sample.

The template was RNA from unsorted bulk tissue. TCRbeta libraries were built with three rounds of nested PCR, modified from ARM-PCR. TCRdb reprocessed the multiplex PCR reads via MiXCR and lists one record per CDR3 protein. The sample has over 110,000 distinct CDR3 sequences; around 60% are singletons. Losses at the gene ends were 1 base for V and 7 bases for J; bases not matched to a gene: 12. This CDR3 region has 16 residues. Germline V gene sequence: CDR1 SGHDT, CDR2 YYEEEE. General study findings and limits: Tumor tissue had significantly higher TCR diversity than normal lung.

This clonotype was counted between two and nine times. Its matching antigen is unknown. The origin of this receptor is a man aged 55 to 70 with small cell lung cancer. V and J are TRBV5-6 and TRBJ2-5, with 8 nucleotides matching TRBD2. Sequencing was carried out using lung tumor tissue. The CDR3 bases are TGTGCCAGCAGCTTGAGCCGTAGCGGGGCATTCGGGACCCAGTACTTC. Residues: CASSLSRSGAFGTQYF.